This T cell receptor (beta chain) was obtained from a study of blood T cell repertoires in COVID-19. Germline V gene sequence: CDR1 SGHNT, CDR2 YENEEA. There are 15 residues in the CDR3. V was trimmed by 1 base and J by 2 bases, leaving 9 bases between them. Authors' analysis steps: How many nucleated cells were present was estimated from reference gene primer amplification. The method was immunoSEQ multiplex PCR; TCRdb's version includes in-frame clones alone and lacks a portion of them. That table is the source of V, J and clone size, and D and trimming were worked out from the DNA. The sample has roughly 230,000 clones, roughly 88% seen once.

This clonotype was sampled from a man aged 35 to 55 with acute or convalescent COVID-19. The sequenced material came from peripheral blood. The rearrangement uses TRBV11-3 and TRBJ2-1; D is perhaps TRBD2 (5 bases). The CDR3 nucleotides read TGTGCCAGCAGCTTAGGGGGAGAACCCTACAATGAGCAGTTCTTC. This gives the protein CASSLGGEPYNEQFF.